Below, 27 T cell receptor beta chains from the same sample are listed, as sequenced in a study of CD8+ T cells in alopecia areata. Sequencing relied on a cDNA template that was reverse transcribed from extracted RNA. Some clones are missing from TCRdb's copy, which holds only in-frame ones; the method was immunoSEQ multiplex PCR. The table includes some 180,000 clones, 63% detected once. This specimen consisted of CD4+ T cells sorted from blood, obtained at week 0. The receptors come from a human donor with alopecia areata.

The chain has TRBV15 and TRBJ2-7, with TRBD2 matching 13 bases. Germline CDR1 reads LNHNV; CDR2 reads YYDKDF (reference sequence). This CDR3 comprises 15 residues. The V segment lost 2 bases and the J segment 7 bases; nucleotides outside the gene matches: 5. This CDR3 reads CATSRQLAGGQEQYF. The CDR3 DNA sequence: TGTGCCACCAGCAGACAACTAGCGGGGGGGCAGGAGCAGTACTTC.

This chain connects TRBV2 to TRBJ2-7; TRBD2 agrees at 10 bases. From germline, CDR1 is SNHLY and CDR2 FYNNEI. The ends lost 6 bases at V and 6 bases at J; junction bases unmatched: 8. CDR3 length: 14 amino acids. CDR3 coding DNA: TGTGCCAGCAGAGTAGCGGGGGGCCAGGGCGAGCAGTACTTC. Translated, it gives CASRVAGGQGEQYF.

The V gene is TRBV4-1, the J gene TRBJ2-5; D is unclear. The V gene's germline CDR1 is MGHRA and CDR2 YSYEKL. Deletions cut 4 bases from V and 5 bases from J, with 17 bases between. The CDR3 contains 15 residues. The CDR3 here is CASSPGFKAGETQYF. CDR3 bases: TGCGCCAGCAGCCCCGGGTTTAAGGCTGGGGAGACCCAGTACTTC.

Concerning this clone itself: Different DNA sequences within this sample yield the same CDR3. The rearrangement links TRBV2 to TRBJ2-3; D is ambiguous. This CDR3 comprises 11 residues. From germline, CDR1 is SNHLY and CDR2 FYNNEI. V dropped 8 bases and J dropped 3 bases, with 6 bases sitting between them. The CDR3 nucleotides read TGTGCCAGCGGGGTTACAGATACGCAGTATTTT. Translated, it gives CASGVTDTQYF.

On this clone itself: One end of the junction fails to match germline, which may point to a read error. This chain joins TRBV29-1 and TRBJ2-1; 8 bases match TRBD2. The CDR3 contains 17 residues. CDR1 is SQVTM, CDR2 ANQGSEA, per germline. The CDR3: CSAESRGGLRSIYEQFF. CDR3 sequence (DNA): TGCAGCGCTGAAAGTCGGGGGGGGCTGCGCTCAATCTATGAGCAGTTCTTC.

The chain carries TRBV6-6 and TRBJ2-7, with TRBD2 matching 10 bases. CDR3 size: 14 residues. V shed 4 bases and J 4 bases; nucleotides not matched to a gene: 4. Germline V lookup: CDR1 MNHNY, CDR2 SVGAGI (reference sequence). The CDR3: CASSSTSGVYEQYF. Here the CDR3 DNA reads TGTGCCAGCAGTTCTACTAGCGGGGTTTACGAGCAGTACTTC.

This sequence joins TRBV9 and TRBJ1-2; tentatively, D is TRBD1 (6 bases). Germline values: CDR1 SGDLS, CDR2 YYNGEE. The V and J ends lost 4 bases and 4 bases respectively, with 17 bases between them. The CDR3 has 15 residues. The CDR3 loop is CASSPRGAQSYGYTF. The CDR3 DNA reads TGTGCCAGCAGCCCCCGGGGGGCCCAAAGCTATGGCTACACCTTC.

There are a few counts of this clone. The V call is TRBV9, the J call TRBJ1-6; 12 nucleotides match TRBD1. The CDR3 extends over 15 amino acids. Germline-derived CDR1 and CDR2 are SGDLS and YYNGEE. The V segment lost 7 bases and the J segment 7 bases; nucleotides outside the gene matches: 6. The CDR3 is CASCPGQGANSPLHF. CDR3 sequence (DNA): TGTGCCAGCTGTCCGGGACAGGGGGCGAATTCACCCCTCCACTTT.

The V gene is TRBV29-1, the J gene TRBJ2-5; 7 bases map to TRBD1. V lost 6 bases to trimming and J lost 5 bases; unmatched junction nucleotides: 3. Germline CDR1 and CDR2: SQVTM and ANQGSEA. The CDR3 consists of 11 residues. As DNA, the CDR3 is TGCAGCGTCGACAGGGTTGAGACCCAGTACTTC. It codes for CSVDRVETQYF.

The chain recombines TRBV29-1 with TRBJ1-5; D gene uncertain. Trimming took 0 bases from V and 7 from J, leaving 7 bases between them. Germline V gene sequence: CDR1 SQVTM, CDR2 ANQGSEA. CDR3 length equals 12 residues. The chain's CDR3 is CSVEEPGQPQHF. CDR3 DNA sequence: TGCAGCGTTGAAGAACCTGGACAGCCCCAGCATTTT.

The chain recombines TRBV19 with TRBJ2-1; maybe TRBD2 (5 bases). The V end lost 5 bases, the J end lost 9 bases, and 23 bases lay between the germline ends. CDR1 is LNHDA and CDR2 is SQIVND in the germline V gene (reference sequence). The CDR3 is made up of 16 amino acids. For the CDR3, the DNA is TGTGCCAGTAGTGACCCCTCGGGGTTAAGTTATATTGAGCAGTTCTTC. Residues: CASSDPSGLSYIEQFF.

The chain recombines TRBV18 with TRBJ2-1, with D perhaps being TRBD1 or TRBD2 (5 bases each). Per the germline V gene, CDR1 is KGHSH and CDR2 is LQKENI. V lost 3 bases and J lost 4, with 13 bases in between. CDR3 length: 15 amino acids. The CDR3 spells CASSPPGRTYNEQFF. The CDR3 bases are TGTGCCAGCTCACCCCCGGGACGGACGTACAATGAGCAGTTCTTC.

V is TRBV18 and J is TRBJ1-2; maybe TRBD1 (5 bases). This CDR3 is built from 14 residues. The germline V gene encodes CDR1 KGHSH and CDR2 LQKENI. The V gene lost 5 bases and the J gene lost 7 bases, with 17 bases spanning the gap. The CDR3 region is CASSSGAGVFGYTF. The CDR3 coding sequence is TGTGCCAGCTCATCTGGAGCGGGGGTATTTGGCTACACCTTC.

This clone was observed once. The V and J genes are TRBV30 and TRBJ2-2, with D possibly matching TRBD2 (6 bases). Germline V gene data show CDR1 as GTSNPN and CDR2 as SVGIG (reference sequence). The CDR3 length is 13 residues. V lost 0 bases to trimming and J lost 6 bases, with 8 bases between them. CDR3 amino acids: CAWSVGGSGELFF. The DNA for the CDR3 is TGTGCCTGGAGTGTCGGGGGATCCGGGGAGCTGTTTTTT.

In this sample, this clone turned up a few times. The CDR3: CSVGSGGSRSHTQYF. CDR3 coding DNA: TGCAGCGTGGGGTCAGGGGGCTCCCGCTCTCATACGCAGTATTTT. The chain joins TRBV29-1 to TRBJ2-3; TRBD1 agrees at 8 bases. Per the germline V gene, CDR1 is SQVTM and CDR2 is ANQGSEA. The CDR3 runs 15 residues. The J segment lost 7 bases and the V segment lost 6 bases, leaving 15 bases of the junction unmatched.

V is TRBV30 and J is TRBJ2-1; D is undetermined. The CDR3 is made up of 14 amino acids. Germline V gene data show CDR1 as GTSNPN and CDR2 as SVGIG (reference sequence). Trimming removed 3 bases at V and 0 bases at J, with 9 bases between. The CDR3 nucleotides are TGTGCCTGGAGCCCCCCGAGCTCCTACAATGAGCAGTTCTTC. Translated, it gives CAWSPPSSYNEQFF.

This clone was recorded once. This chain joins TRBV25-1 and TRBJ2-3, with D unresolved. The germline V gene encodes CDR1 MGHDK and CDR2 SYGVNS. Deletions cut 3 bases from V and 0 bases from J, with 13 bases between. The CDR3 has 16 residues. The chain's CDR3 is CASSDPLTPSTDTQYF. In nucleotides, the CDR3 is TGTGCCAGCAGTGACCCCCTCACACCTAGCACAGATACGCAGTATTTT.

This chain links TRBV29-1 with TRBJ1-1; tentatively, D is TRBD1 (5 bases). Germline lookup yields CDR1 SQVTM and CDR2 ANQGSEA. The CDR3 covers 13 residues. V dropped 8 bases and J dropped 0 bases, with 13 bases sitting between them. The CDR3 DNA sequence: TGCAGCTTCTTCAGGGACCTGAACACTGAAGCTTTCTTT. Its translation is CSFFRDLNTEAFF.

The V and J genes are TRBV7-9 and TRBJ2-1; D is ambiguous. Germline CDR1 and CDR2: SEHNR and FQNEAQ (reference sequence). Trimming cost V 5 bases and J 6 bases, with 17 bases left between them. The CDR3 consists of 15 residues. The CDR3 loop reads CASSQPSDPGNEQFF. The CDR3, as DNA: TGTGCCAGCAGCCAACCCTCGGACCCGGGCAATGAGCAGTTCTTC.

For this clone: A much larger clone lies one base from this, so it may be a read error. V gene TRBV7-9 combines with J gene TRBJ1-1; D gene ambiguous. V dropped 5 bases and J dropped 3 bases, with 4 bases sitting between them. The CDR3 runs 11 residues. Germline CDR1 SEHNR, CDR2 FQNEAQ (reference sequence). Here the CDR3 DNA reads TGTGCCAGCAGCCCGGACACTGAAGCTTTCTTT. Its protein product is CASSPDTEAFF.

The V and J genes are TRBV2 and TRBJ1-2, with D hard to call. The CDR3 is made up of 13 amino acids. V was cut by 3 bases and J by 4 bases, with 9 bases left in between. Looked up from germline, CDR1 is SNHLY and CDR2 is FYNNEI. CDR3 nucleotides: TGTGCCAGCAGTGACCGCCAAGCCTATGGCTACACCTTC. Translation gives CASSDRQAYGYTF.

The V call is TRBV4-2, the J call TRBJ1-5; no definite D call. Germline-derived CDR1 and CDR2 are LGHNA and YNFKEQ. The V end lost 4 bases, the J end lost 7 bases, and 14 bases lay between the germline ends. CDR3 size: 14 residues. As DNA, the CDR3 is TGTGCCAGCAGCCCCGGGGTGGAACAACAGCCCCAGCATTTT. It codes for CASSPGVEQQPQHF.

CDR3 in amino acids: CASSGRAGGSYNEQFF. CDR3 sequence (DNA): TGTGCCAGCAGTGGGAGAGCGGGGGGATCCTACAATGAGCAGTTCTTC. This chain uses TRBV6-1 with TRBJ2-1, with TRBD2 matching 9 bases. This CDR3 is 16 amino acids long. CDR1 and CDR2 from the germline V gene are MNHNS and SASEGT. J lost 1 base, V lost 4 bases, and 5 bases had no gene match.

The chain carries TRBV7-2 and TRBJ2-4, with a tentative D call TRBD1 (6 bases). The CDR3 loop spans 15 amino acids. Germline assignment: CDR1 SGHTA and CDR2 FQGNSA. V lost 5 bases to trimming and J lost 2 bases, with 13 bases between them. The CDR3 DNA follows: TGTGCCAGCAGCCAAGGGGGTGCGTCCAAAAACATTCAGTACTTC. Protein sequence: CASSQGGASKNIQYF.

This CDR3 is CAWTLPGLHNEQFF. The CDR3 coding sequence is TGTGCCTGGACCCTTCCGGGACTCCACAATGAGCAGTTCTTC. The J gene is TRBJ2-1, the V gene TRBV30, with TRBD2 as a possible D gene (6 bases). The CDR3 is 14 amino acids. The V gene's germline CDR1 is GTSNPN and CDR2 SVGIG (reference sequence). Trimming cost V 4 bases and J 5 bases, with 15 bases left between them.

J is TRBJ2-7 and V is TRBV10-3; TRBD2 is a possible D gene (5 bases). The germline V gene encodes CDR1 ENHRY and CDR2 SYGVKD. This CDR3 has 14 residues. The V end lost 7 bases, the J end lost 5 bases, and 18 bases lay between the germline ends. The CDR3 protein is CAINSGVPGNEQYF. Here the CDR3 DNA reads TGTGCCATCAATAGTGGGGTGCCGGGAAACGAGCAGTACTTC.

This sequence joins TRBV4-1 and TRBJ1-2; D ambiguous. With 0 bases removed from V and 2 bases from J, the gap between germline ends came to 13 bases. The germline V gene encodes CDR1 MGHRA and CDR2 YSYEKL. The CDR3 totals 16 residues. CDR3 sequence: CASSQEDARKNYGYTF. The CDR3 DNA reads as TGCGCCAGCAGCCAAGAGGATGCCAGGAAGAACTATGGCTACACCTTC.